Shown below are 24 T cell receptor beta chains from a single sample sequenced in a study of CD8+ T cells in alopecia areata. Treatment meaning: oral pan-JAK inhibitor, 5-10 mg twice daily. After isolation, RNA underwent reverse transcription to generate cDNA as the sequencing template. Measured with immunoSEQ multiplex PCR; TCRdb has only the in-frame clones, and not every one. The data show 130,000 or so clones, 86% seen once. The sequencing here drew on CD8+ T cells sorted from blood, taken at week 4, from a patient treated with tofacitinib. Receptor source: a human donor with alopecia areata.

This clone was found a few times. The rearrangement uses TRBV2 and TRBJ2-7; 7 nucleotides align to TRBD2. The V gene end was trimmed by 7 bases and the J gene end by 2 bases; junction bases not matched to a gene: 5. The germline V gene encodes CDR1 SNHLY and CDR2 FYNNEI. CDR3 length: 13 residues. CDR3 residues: CASTRDYTYEQYF. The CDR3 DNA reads TGTGCCAGCACTCGGGACTACACCTACGAGCAGTACTTC.

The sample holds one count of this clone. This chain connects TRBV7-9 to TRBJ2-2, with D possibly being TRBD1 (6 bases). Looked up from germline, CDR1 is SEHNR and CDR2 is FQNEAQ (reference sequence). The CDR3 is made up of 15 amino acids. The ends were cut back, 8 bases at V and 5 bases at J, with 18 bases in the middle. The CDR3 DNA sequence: TGTGCCAGCCTTGGACAGCACTCGAGTACCGGGGAGCTGTTTTTT. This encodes CASLGQHSSTGELFF.

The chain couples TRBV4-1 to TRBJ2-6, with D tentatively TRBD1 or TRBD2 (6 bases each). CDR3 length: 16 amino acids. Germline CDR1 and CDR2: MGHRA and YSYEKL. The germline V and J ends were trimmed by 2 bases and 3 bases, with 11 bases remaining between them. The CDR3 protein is CASSQMEGVGANVLTF. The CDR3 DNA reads TGCGCCAGCAGCCAAATGGAGGGGGTTGGGGCCAACGTCCTGACTTTC.

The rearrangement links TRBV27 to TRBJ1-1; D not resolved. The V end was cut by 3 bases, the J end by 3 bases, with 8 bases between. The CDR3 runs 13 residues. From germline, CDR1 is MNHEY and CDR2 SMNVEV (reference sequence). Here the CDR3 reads CASSLTKDTEAFF. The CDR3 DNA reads TGTGCCAGCAGTTTGACAAAGGACACTGAAGCTTTCTTT.

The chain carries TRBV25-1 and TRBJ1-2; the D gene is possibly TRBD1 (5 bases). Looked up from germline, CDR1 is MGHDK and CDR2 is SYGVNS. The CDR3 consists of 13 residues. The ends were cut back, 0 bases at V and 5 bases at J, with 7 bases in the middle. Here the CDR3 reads CASSEYGTYGYTF. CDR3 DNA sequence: TGTGCCAGCAGTGAATATGGGACTTATGGCTACACCTTC.

Written as DNA, the CDR3 is TGTGCCAGCAGTGAAGCAGGGATCGGGGAGCTGTTTTTT. It codes for CASSEAGIGELFF. The V gene is TRBV6-1, the J gene TRBJ2-2; D gene uncertain. The CDR3 runs 13 residues. Trimming took 0 bases from V and 7 from J, leaving 6 bases between them. CDR1 is MNHNS and CDR2 is SASEGT in the germline V gene.

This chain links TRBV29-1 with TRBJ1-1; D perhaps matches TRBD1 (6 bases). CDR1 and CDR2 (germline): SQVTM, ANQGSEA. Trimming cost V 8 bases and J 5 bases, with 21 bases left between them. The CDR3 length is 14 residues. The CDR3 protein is CSLRSAGAGTEAFF. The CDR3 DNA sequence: TGCAGCCTCCGATCCGCAGGGGCCGGTACTGAAGCTTTCTTT. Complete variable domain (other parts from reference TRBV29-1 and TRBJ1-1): SAVISQKPSRDICQRGTSLTIQCQVDSQVTMMFWYRQQPGQSLTLIATANQGSEATYESGFVIDKFPISRPNLTFSTLTVSNMSPEDSSIYLCSLRSAGAGTEAFFGQGTRLTVV.

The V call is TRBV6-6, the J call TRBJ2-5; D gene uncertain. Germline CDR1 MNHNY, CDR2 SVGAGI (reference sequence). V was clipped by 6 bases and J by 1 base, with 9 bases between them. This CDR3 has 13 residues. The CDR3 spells CASSPRPQETQYF. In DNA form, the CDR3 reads TGTGCCAGCAGCCCTCGGCCCCAAGAGACCCAGTACTTC.

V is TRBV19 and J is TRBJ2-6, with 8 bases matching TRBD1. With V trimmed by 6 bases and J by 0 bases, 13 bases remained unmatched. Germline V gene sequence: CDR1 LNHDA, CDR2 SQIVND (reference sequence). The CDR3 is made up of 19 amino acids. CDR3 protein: CASSPFDRGTSSGANVLTF. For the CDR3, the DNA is TGTGCCAGTAGCCCCTTTGACAGGGGAACCTCCTCTGGGGCCAACGTCCTGACTTTC.

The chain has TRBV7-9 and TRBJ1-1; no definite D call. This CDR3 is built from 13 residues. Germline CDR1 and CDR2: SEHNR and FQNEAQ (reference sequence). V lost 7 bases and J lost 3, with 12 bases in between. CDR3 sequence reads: CASTSNEDTEAFF. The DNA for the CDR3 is TGTGCCAGCACCTCTAACGAGGACACTGAAGCTTTCTTT. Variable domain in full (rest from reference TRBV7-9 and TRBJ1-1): DTGVSQNPRHKITKRGQNVTFRCDPISEHNRLYWYRQTLGQGPEFLTYFQNEAQLEKSRLLSDRFSAERPKGSFSTLEIQRTEQGDSAMYLCASTSNEDTEAFFGQGTRLTVV.

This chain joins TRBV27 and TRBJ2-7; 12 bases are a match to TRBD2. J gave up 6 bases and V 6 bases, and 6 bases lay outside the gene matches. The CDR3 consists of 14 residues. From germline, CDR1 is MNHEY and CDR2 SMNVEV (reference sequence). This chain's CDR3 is CASSPSGRASEQYF. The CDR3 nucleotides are TGTGCCAGCAGCCCTAGCGGGAGGGCAAGCGAGCAGTACTTC.

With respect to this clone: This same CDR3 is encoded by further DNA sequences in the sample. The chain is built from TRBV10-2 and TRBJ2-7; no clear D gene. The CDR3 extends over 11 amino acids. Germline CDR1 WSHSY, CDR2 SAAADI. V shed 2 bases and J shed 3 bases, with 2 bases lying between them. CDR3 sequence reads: CASSEGYEQYF. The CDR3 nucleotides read TGCGCCAGCAGTGAGGGCTACGAGCAGTACTTC.

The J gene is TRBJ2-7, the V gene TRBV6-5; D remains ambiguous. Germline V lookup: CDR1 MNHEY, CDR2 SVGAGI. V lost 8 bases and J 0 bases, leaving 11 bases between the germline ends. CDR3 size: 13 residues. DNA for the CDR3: TGTGCCAGCTCAATTTCAGGCTCCTACGAGCAGTACTTC. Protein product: CASSISGSYEQYF.

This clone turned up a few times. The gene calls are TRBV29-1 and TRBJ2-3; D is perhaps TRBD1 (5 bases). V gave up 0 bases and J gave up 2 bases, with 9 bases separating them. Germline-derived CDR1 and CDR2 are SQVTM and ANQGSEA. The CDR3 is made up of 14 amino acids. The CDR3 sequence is CSVEDLGATDTQYF. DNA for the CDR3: TGCAGCGTTGAAGATCTAGGGGCCACAGATACGCAGTATTTT.

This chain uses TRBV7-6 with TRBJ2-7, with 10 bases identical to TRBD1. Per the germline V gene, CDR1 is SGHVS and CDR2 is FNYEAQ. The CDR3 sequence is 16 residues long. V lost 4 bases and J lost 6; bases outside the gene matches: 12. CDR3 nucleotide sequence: TGTGCCAGCAGCTCACCGAGGACAGGGGGAAGTTTCGAGCAGTACTTC. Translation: CASSSPRTGGSFEQYF.

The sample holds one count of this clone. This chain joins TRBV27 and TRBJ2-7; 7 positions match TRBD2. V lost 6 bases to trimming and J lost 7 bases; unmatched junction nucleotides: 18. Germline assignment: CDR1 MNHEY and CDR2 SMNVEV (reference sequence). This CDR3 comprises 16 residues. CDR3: CASRGEGTRSDTEQYF. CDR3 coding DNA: TGTGCCAGCAGGGGGGAGGGAACCCGAAGCGATACGGAGCAGTACTTC.

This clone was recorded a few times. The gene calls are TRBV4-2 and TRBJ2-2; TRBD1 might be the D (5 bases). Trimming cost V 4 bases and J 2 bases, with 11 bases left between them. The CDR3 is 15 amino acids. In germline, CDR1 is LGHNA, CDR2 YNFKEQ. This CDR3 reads CASSPITGNTGELFF. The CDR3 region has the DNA TGTGCCAGCAGCCCTATTACAGGAAACACCGGGGAGCTGTTTTTT.

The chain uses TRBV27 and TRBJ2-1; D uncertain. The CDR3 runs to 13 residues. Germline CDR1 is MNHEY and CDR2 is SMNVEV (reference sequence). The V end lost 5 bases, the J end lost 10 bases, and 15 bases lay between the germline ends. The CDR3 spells CASSPAVGNEQFF. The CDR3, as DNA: TGTGCCAGCAGTCCCGCCGTCGGAAACGAGCAGTTCTTC.

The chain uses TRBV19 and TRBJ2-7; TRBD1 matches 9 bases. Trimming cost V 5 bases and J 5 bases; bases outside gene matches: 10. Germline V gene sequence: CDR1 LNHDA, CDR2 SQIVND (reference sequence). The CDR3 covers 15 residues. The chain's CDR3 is CASSAPGQGYHEQYF. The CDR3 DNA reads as TGTGCCAGTAGTGCCCCGGGACAGGGATACCACGAGCAGTACTTC.

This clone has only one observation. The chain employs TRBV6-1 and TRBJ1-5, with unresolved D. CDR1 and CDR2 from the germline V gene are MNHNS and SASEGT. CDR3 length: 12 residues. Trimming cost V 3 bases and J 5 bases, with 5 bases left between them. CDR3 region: CASSEGYQPQHF. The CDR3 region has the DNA TGTGCCAGCAGTGAGGGATATCAGCCCCAGCATTTT.

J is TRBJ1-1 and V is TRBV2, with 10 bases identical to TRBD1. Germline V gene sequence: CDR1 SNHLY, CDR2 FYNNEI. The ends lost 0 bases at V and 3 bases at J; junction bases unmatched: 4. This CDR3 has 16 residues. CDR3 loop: CASSEARDRGHTEAFF. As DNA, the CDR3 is TGTGCCAGCAGTGAAGCCAGGGACAGGGGTCACACTGAAGCTTTCTTT.

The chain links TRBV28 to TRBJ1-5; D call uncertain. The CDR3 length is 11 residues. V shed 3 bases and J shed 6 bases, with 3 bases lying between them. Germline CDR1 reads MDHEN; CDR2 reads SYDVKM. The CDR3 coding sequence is TGTGCCAGCAGTTTTAGTCAGCCCCAGCATTTT. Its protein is CASSFSQPQHF.

CDR3 sequence: CASSFSESSYEQYF. CDR3 DNA sequence: TGTGCCAGCAGCTTCTCAGAAAGCTCCTACGAGCAGTACTTC. The chain joins TRBV7-9 to TRBJ2-7; D is ambiguous. Germline CDR1 SEHNR, CDR2 FQNEAQ (reference sequence). With 3 bases removed from V and 0 bases from J, the gap between germline ends came to 9 bases. The CDR3 extends over 14 amino acids.

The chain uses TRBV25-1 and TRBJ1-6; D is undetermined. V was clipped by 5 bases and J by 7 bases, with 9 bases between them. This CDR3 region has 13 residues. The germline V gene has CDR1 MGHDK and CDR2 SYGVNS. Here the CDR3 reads CASSPLGNSPLHF. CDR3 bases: TGTGCCAGCAGTCCTCTGGGAAATTCACCCCTCCACTTT. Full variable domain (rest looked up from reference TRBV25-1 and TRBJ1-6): EADIYQTPRYLVIGTGKKITLECSQTMGHDKMYWYQQDPGMELHLIHYSYGVNSTEKGDLSSESTVSRIRTEHFPLTLESARPSHTSQYLCASSPLGNSPLHFGNGTRLTVT.